These 25 T cell receptor beta chains came from one sample sequenced in a study of chemoradiotherapy in HPV16-positive cancers. TCRdb's table, derived via immunoSEQ multiplex PCR, lists solely in-frame clones and lacks some. The data contain 30,000 to 35,000 clones, nearly 90% of them singletons. This specimen was blood, taken from a patient who underwent chemoradiotherapy. The receptor set was obtained from a human donor with HPV-associated anogenital cancer.

The chain joins TRBV18 to TRBJ2-2; 8 bases map to TRBD2. Germline V lookup: CDR1 KGHSH, CDR2 LQKENI. The junction had 9 bases not matched to a gene; V was cut back by 3 bases and J by 0 bases. The CDR3 sequence is 18 residues long. The CDR3 spells CASSPVLAANSNTGELFF. DNA for the CDR3: TGTGCCAGCTCACCCGTACTAGCGGCAAACTCGAACACCGGGGAGCTGTTTTTT.

In DNA, the CDR3 is TGTGCCACCAGCAGAGATGGGGGACAGGGCAATCAGCCCCAGCATTTT. Its translation is CATSRDGGQGNQPQHF. The chain combines TRBV15 with TRBJ1-5; 8 positions match TRBD1. The ends lost 0 bases at V and 2 bases at J; junction bases unmatched: 3. Germline CDR1 reads LNHNV; CDR2 reads YYDKDF (reference sequence). The CDR3 sequence is 16 residues long.

V is TRBV14 and J is TRBJ2-7; no definite D call. CDR1 is SGHDN and CDR2 is FVKESK in the germline V gene. The CDR3 contains 13 residues. Deletions cut 6 bases from V and 1 base from J, with 10 bases between. The DNA for the CDR3 is TGTGCCAGCAGTCCCTCCTGGTCCTACGAGCAGTACTTC. Protein sequence: CASSPSWSYEQYF.

The chain employs TRBV18 and TRBJ2-1; D possibly corresponds to TRBD2 (6 bases). Germline V gene sequence: CDR1 KGHSH, CDR2 LQKENI. Trimming removed 4 bases at V and 0 bases at J, with 10 bases between. The CDR3 contains 15 residues. The CDR3 sequence is CASSLRDFSYNEQFF. The CDR3 nucleotides read TGTGCCAGCTCACTTCGGGACTTCTCCTACAATGAGCAGTTCTTC.

The chain links TRBV6-5 to TRBJ2-1; tentatively, D is TRBD2 (5 bases). The germline V gene has CDR1 MNHEY and CDR2 SVGAGI. The CDR3 loop spans 15 amino acids. Trimming took 0 bases from V and 7 from J, leaving 13 bases between them. CDR3 loop: CASSYSTGIRNEQFF. The CDR3 DNA reads as TGTGCCAGCAGTTACTCGACGGGAATTCGAAATGAGCAGTTCTTC.

This rearrangement joins TRBV5-4 to TRBJ2-1; the D gene is possibly TRBD2 (6 bases). Germline V gives CDR1 SGHNT, CDR2 YYREEE (reference sequence). CDR3 size: 13 residues. The V gene lost 4 bases and the J gene lost 3 bases, with 8 bases spanning the gap. CDR3 nucleotides: TGTGCCAGCAGCCCGGGGGTCTACAATGAGCAGTTCTTC. Its protein product is CASSPGVYNEQFF.

This chain joins TRBV19 and TRBJ1-4; a possible D gene is TRBD1 (6 bases). V shed 7 bases and J shed 8 bases, with 17 bases lying between them. Looked up from germline, CDR1 is LNHDA and CDR2 is SQIVND (reference sequence). The CDR3 totals 14 residues. Here the CDR3 reads CASKFGQGREKLFF. The CDR3 nucleotides are TGTGCCAGTAAATTTGGGCAGGGGAGAGAAAAACTGTTTTTT.

The gene calls are TRBV6-5 and TRBJ1-5; D is perhaps TRBD1 (5 bases). Looked up from germline, CDR1 is MNHEY and CDR2 is SVGAGI. The CDR3 length is 14 residues. V lost 6 bases to trimming and J lost 6 bases, with 15 bases between them. The CDR3 DNA reads as TGTGCCAGCAGATCTCTACCCCAGGGTCAGCCCCAGCATTTT. It yields the protein CASRSLPQGQPQHF.

This clone has more than one count but fewer than ten. J is TRBJ1-2 and V is TRBV5-1; D is unclear. V was pared by 4 bases and J by 6 bases, with 16 bases between. The germline V gene encodes CDR1 SGHRS and CDR2 YFSETQ. The CDR3 is 14 residues long. The chain's CDR3 is CASSPRAEGHGYTF. For the CDR3, the DNA is TGCGCCAGCAGCCCCCGGGCAGAAGGCCATGGCTACACCTTC. Full variable domain (remainder filled in from reference TRBV5-1 and TRBJ1-2): KAGVTQTPRYLIKTRGQQVTLSCSPISGHRSVSWYQQTPGQGLQFLFEYFSETQRNKGNFPGRFSGRQFSNSRSEMNVSTLELGDSALYLCASSPRAEGHGYTFGSGTRLTVV.

This clone was recorded a few times. The rearrangement uses TRBV7-9 and TRBJ2-7; D not certain. The V gene's germline CDR1 is SEHNR and CDR2 FQNEAQ (reference sequence). The CDR3 runs to 11 residues. Trimming stripped 3 bases from V and 5 bases from J, with 5 bases between. CDR3 amino acids: CASSFRDEQYF. CDR3 DNA: TGTGCCAGCAGCTTCCGGGACGAGCAGTACTTC.

The chain couples TRBV18 to TRBJ2-7; 7 bases fit TRBD2. Germline lookup yields CDR1 KGHSH and CDR2 LQKENI. This CDR3 is built from 16 residues. J lost 5 bases, V lost 4 bases, and 14 bases had no gene match. For the CDR3, the DNA is TGTGCCAGCTCACGCGGTCCCAGTCCACGGGAGGACGAGCAGTACTTC. The encoded protein is CASSRGPSPREDEQYF.

This clone was seen more than once but under ten times. The rearrangement links TRBV5-4 to TRBJ2-2; TRBD1 matches 8 bases. The germline V gene has CDR1 SGHNT and CDR2 YYREEE (reference sequence). The CDR3 extends over 16 amino acids. The junction had 10 bases not matched to a gene; V was cut back by 4 bases and J by 5 bases. The CDR3 sequence: CASSDPARGRTGELFF. The CDR3 DNA reads as TGTGCCAGCAGCGATCCCGCCAGGGGGCGTACCGGGGAGCTGTTTTTT.

This clone was recorded only once. The genes are TRBV19 and TRBJ2-1, with 8 bases matching TRBD2. The CDR3 length is 15 residues. Losses at the gene ends were 0 bases for V and 4 bases for J; bases not matched to a gene: 2. Germline values: CDR1 LNHDA, CDR2 SQIVND (reference sequence). In nucleotides, the CDR3 is TGTGCCAGTAGTATAGACCGGGGGGGATACAATGAGCAGTTCTTC. This codes for CASSIDRGGYNEQFF.

V usage is TRBV5-1 and J usage is TRBJ1-2, with no clear D. V shed 0 bases and J shed 4 bases, with 7 bases lying between them. The CDR3 is 13 residues long. Germline-derived CDR1 and CDR2 are SGHRS and YFSETQ. The CDR3 nucleotides read TGCGCCAGCAGCTTGGAGCCAGGCTATGGCTACACCTTC. Protein: CASSLEPGYGYTF.

This clone was observed a handful of times. This chain's CDR3 is CAWTLGQGYYGYTF. As DNA, the CDR3 is TGTGCCTGGACCTTAGGACAGGGATATTATGGCTACACCTTC. V and J are TRBV30 and TRBJ1-2; 8 bases are a match to TRBD1. The ends lost 4 bases at V and 5 bases at J; junction bases unmatched: 9. The CDR3 is 14 residues long. The germline CDR1 and CDR2 sequences are GTSNPN and SVGIG (reference sequence).

The rearrangement uses TRBV7-2 and TRBJ1-4; D ambiguous. The germline V and J ends were trimmed by 3 bases and 5 bases, with 16 bases remaining between them. CDR3 length: 16 amino acids. Germline CDR1 reads SGHTA; CDR2 reads FQGNSA. The CDR3 is CASSLRGGFPNEKLFF. In nucleotides, the CDR3 is TGTGCCAGCAGCTTGCGCGGAGGCTTCCCGAATGAAAAACTGTTTTTT.

The V and J genes are TRBV11-2 and TRBJ1-2; D is possibly TRBD1 (6 bases). Trimming took off 6 bases at V and 5 bases at J, with 13 bases between the two ends. Germline CDR1 reads SGHAT; CDR2 reads FQNNGV. The CDR3 is 13 residues long. The CDR3 sequence is CASSPRGGYGYTF. CDR3 coding DNA: TGTGCCAGCAGTCCTAGGGGGGGGTATGGCTACACCTTC.

This clone was detected only once. V usage is TRBV7-4 and J usage is TRBJ2-5, with D possibly TRBD1 on 6 matching bases. Trimming removed 5 bases at V and 0 bases at J, with 7 bases between. This CDR3 contains 13 residues. The germline V gene encodes CDR1 SGHVT and CDR2 SQSDAQ. The CDR3 bases are TGTGCCAGCAGCGGGGACAACCAAGAGACCCAGTACTTC. Protein: CASSGDNQETQYF.

The J gene is TRBJ2-1, the V gene TRBV2; tentative D call: TRBD2 (6 bases). V shed 4 bases and J shed 2 bases, with 12 bases lying between them. CDR3 size: 15 residues. Germline V lookup: CDR1 SNHLY, CDR2 FYNNEI. In DNA, the CDR3 is TGTGCCAGCAGTGTGGAGGGGCTGACCTACAATGAGCAGTTCTTC. Protein product: CASSVEGLTYNEQFF. The full variable domain, in which reference TRBV2 and TRBJ2-1 provide the parts outside the CDR3, is EPEVTQTPSHQVTQMGQEVILRCVPISNHLYFYWYRQILGQKVEFLVSFYNNEISEKSEIFDDQFSVERPDGSNFTLKIRSTKLEDSAMYFCASSVEGLTYNEQFFGPGTRLTVL.

V usage is TRBV19 and J usage is TRBJ2-3, with 14 bases identical to TRBD2. Germline CDR1 LNHDA, CDR2 SQIVND (reference sequence). The CDR3 totals 16 residues. The junction had 10 bases not matched to a gene; V was cut back by 5 bases and J by 9 bases. CDR3 sequence (DNA): TGTGCCAGTAGTTCCCCCGGACTAGCGGGAGGAAGGACGCAGTATTTT. It translates to CASSSPGLAGGRTQYF.

The rearrangement uses TRBV27 and TRBJ2-7, with D perhaps matching TRBD1 (6 bases). In germline, CDR1 is MNHEY, CDR2 SMNVEV (reference sequence). V lost 5 bases and J lost 6, with 17 bases in between. The CDR3 consists of 14 residues. The chain's CDR3 is CASSPTYRDREQYF. CDR3 DNA: TGTGCCAGCAGTCCAACGTACAGGGACCGCGAGCAGTACTTC.

Only one count was recorded for this clone. This rearrangement joins TRBV6-5 to TRBJ2-1; 10 bases agree with TRBD2. With 7 bases clipped from V and 6 bases from J, the junction kept 6 bases outside the gene matches. The CDR3 is 14 amino acids. Germline values: CDR1 MNHEY, CDR2 SVGAGI. In nucleotides, the CDR3 is TGTGCCAGCAAAGGAGCGGGGGGGCGCAATGAGCAGTTCTTC. It yields the protein CASKGAGGRNEQFF.

This clone appeared a single time. Other DNA sequences in the same sample also yield this CDR3. The chain uses TRBV6-4 and TRBJ2-2; D is ambiguous. Germline V gene sequence: CDR1 MRHNA, CDR2 SNTAGT. The CDR3 spans 14 residues. V shed 6 bases and J shed 4 bases, with 12 bases lying between them. CDR3 bases: TGTGCCAGCAGCGCCAGTCCGGGCACCGGGGAGCTGTTTTTT. Protein sequence: CASSASPGTGELFF.

This clone was detected once. The chain has TRBV4-3 and TRBJ2-1; 7 bases are a match to TRBD1. This CDR3 has 18 residues. V lost 3 bases to trimming and J lost 0 bases; unmatched junction nucleotides: 11. From germline, CDR1 is LGHNA and CDR2 YSLEER. The CDR3 nucleotides read TGCGCCAGCAGCCAGCTAGGGACAGTCTACCCCTCCTACAATGAGCAGTTCTTC. Residues: CASSQLGTVYPSYNEQFF.

The chain is built from TRBV30 and TRBJ1-1; D is unclear. Germline CDR1 and CDR2: GTSNPN and SVGIG (reference sequence). The CDR3 is 11 amino acids. In DNA, the CDR3 is TGTGCGCGGTCCGCGAACACTGAAGCTTTCTTT. Its protein product is CARSANTEAFF.